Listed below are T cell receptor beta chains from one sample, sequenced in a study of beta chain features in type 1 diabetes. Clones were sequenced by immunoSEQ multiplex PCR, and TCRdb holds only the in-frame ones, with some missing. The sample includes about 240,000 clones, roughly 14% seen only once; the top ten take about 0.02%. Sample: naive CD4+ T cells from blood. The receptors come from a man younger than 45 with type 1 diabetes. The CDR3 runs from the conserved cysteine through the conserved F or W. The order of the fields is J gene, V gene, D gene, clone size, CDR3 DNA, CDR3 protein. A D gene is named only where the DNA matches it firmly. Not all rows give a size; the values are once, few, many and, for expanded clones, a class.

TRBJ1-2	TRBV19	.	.	TGTGCCAGTAGCCTGGGAGATACGCTCCTACGATGGTATGGCTACACCTTC	CASSLGDTLLRWYGYTF
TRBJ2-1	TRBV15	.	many	TGTGCCACCAGCAGGTCATACAATGAGCAGTTCTTC	CATSRSYNEQFF
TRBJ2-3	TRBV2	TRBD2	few	TGTGCCAGCACCCTCGATCGCGGGGGGAGGTATTTT	CASTLDRGGRYF
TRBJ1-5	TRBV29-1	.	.	TGCAGCGTTGAAGGGACGGGAGGTCAGCCCCAGCATTTT	CSVEGTGGQPQHF
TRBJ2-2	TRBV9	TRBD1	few	TGTGCCAGCAGCGTGACAGGGGCTATCACCGGGGAGCTGTTTTTT	CASSVTGAITGELFF
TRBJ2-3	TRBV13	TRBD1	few	TGTGCCAGCAGACGAAGCGGGACAGGGGGAATTGGCACAGATACGCAGTATTTT	CASRRSGTGGIGTDTQYF
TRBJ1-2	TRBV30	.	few	TGTGCCTGCGACAGGTTTTATTACACCTTC	CACDRFYYTF
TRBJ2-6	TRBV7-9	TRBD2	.	TGTGCCAGCAGCCCCGATGGGAGGGGATCCTCTGGGGCCAACGTCCTGACTTTC	CASSPDGRGSSGANVLTF
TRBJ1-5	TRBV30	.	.	TGTGCCTGGAGTGGACAGGATAATCAGCCCCAGCATTTT	CAWSGQDNQPQHF
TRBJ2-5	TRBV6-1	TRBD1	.	TGTGCCAGCAGTTCCGGACAGGGGGGAAGGGAGACCCAGTACTTC	CASSSGQGGRETQYF
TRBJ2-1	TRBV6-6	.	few	TGTGCCAGCAGTACCGTGGCGGGGACCAATGAGCAGTTCTTC	CASSTVAGTNEQFF
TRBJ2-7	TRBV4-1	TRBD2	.	TGCGCCAGCAGCCAGGCCGGGACTAGCGGGAGCTACGAGCAGTACTTC	CASSQAGTSGSYEQYF
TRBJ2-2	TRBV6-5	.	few	TGTGCCAGCAGTTCCGGGACGAACACCGGGGAGCTGTTTTTT	CASSSGTNTGELFF
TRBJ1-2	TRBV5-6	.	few	TGTGCCAGCAGCTTATTGGGGGGGCCGAACTATGGCTACACCTTC	CASSLLGGPNYGYTF
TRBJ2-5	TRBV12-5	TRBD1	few	TGTGCTAGTGGTTTACGGGACAGGGGTAATGAGACCCAGTACTTC	CASGLRDRGNETQYF
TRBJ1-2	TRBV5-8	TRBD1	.	TGTGCCAGCAGCCCGGGACAGGGGGCGGGCGGCTACACCTTC	CASSPGQGAGGYTF
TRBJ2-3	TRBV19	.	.	TGTGCCAGTAATCGCGGGACAGTCTATACAGATACGCAGTATTTT	CASNRGTVYTDTQYF
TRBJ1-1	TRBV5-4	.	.	TGTGCCAGCAGCCAAGCGCGGGGCGCTGAAGCTTTCTTT	CASSQARGAEAFF
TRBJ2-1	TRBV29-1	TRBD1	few	TGCAGCGTTGGACAGGGGTCGTTTGAACAGTTCTTC	CSVGQGSFEQFF
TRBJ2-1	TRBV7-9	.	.	TGTGCCAGCAGCTTAGCGGCTTTGACAGGCAATGAGCAGTTCTTC	CASSLAALTGNEQFF
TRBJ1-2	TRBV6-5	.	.	TGTGCCAGCAGTTGGGACGGACGGGGGGGCGGCTACACCTTC	CASSWDGRGGGYTF
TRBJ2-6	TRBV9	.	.	TGTGCCAGCAGCGTAAGTTTGGAGGGGTCGGCGGCCAACGTCCTGACTTTC	CASSVSLEGSAANVLTF
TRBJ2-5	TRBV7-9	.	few	TGTGCCAGCAGCCGGGGTGGGGAGACCCAGTACTTC	CASSRGGETQYF
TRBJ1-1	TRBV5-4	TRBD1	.	TGTGCCAGCAGCCCGGGACAGGCCCTCATGAACACTGAAGCTTTCTTT	CASSPGQALMNTEAFF
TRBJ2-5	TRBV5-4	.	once	TGTGCCAGCAGCCCAGCAGACAGGCGGGAGACCCAGTACTTC	CASSPADRRETQYF
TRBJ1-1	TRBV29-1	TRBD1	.	TGCAGCTTCAACAGGGGGCGCGACACTGAAGCTTTCTTT	CSFNRGRDTEAFF
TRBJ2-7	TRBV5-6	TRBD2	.	TGTGCCAGCAGCTGGACTAGCGGGAGCTACGAGCAGTACTTC	CASSWTSGSYEQYF
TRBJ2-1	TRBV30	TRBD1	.	TGTGCCTGGAGTGGGGACAGGAGCTCCTACAATGAGCAGTTCTTC	CAWSGDRSSYNEQFF
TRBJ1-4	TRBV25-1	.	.	TGTGCCAGCAGTGAACGGGGGGCGCAAGGTGAAAAACTGTTTTTT	CASSERGAQGEKLFF
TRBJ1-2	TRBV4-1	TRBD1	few	TGCGCCAGCAGCCAACCCGGACAGGCTAGAAATGGCTACACCTTC	CASSQPGQARNGYTF
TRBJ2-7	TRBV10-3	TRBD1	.	TGTGCCATCAGTGCCGGGACAGGGGACGAGCAGTACTTC	CAISAGTGDEQYF
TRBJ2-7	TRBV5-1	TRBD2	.	TGCGCCAGCAGCCGCCTCGGGACTAGCGGGAGTCCTGGAGAGCAGTACTTC	CASSRLGTSGSPGEQYF
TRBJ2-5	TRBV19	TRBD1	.	TGTGCCAGCGGACAGGGTGGCGAGACCCAGTACTTC	CASGQGGETQYF
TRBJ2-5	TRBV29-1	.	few	TGCAGCGTCCCCGGGGGGCCCCAAGAGACCCAGTACTTC	CSVPGGPQETQYF
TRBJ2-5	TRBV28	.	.	TGTGCCAGCACCTCGACAGGCCACCAAGAGACCCAGTACTTC	CASTSTGHQETQYF
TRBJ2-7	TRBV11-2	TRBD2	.	TGTGCCAGCAGCTTAATAGGCGGGAGGCAGGAGCAGTACTTC	CASSLIGGRQEQYF
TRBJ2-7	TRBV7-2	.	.	TGTGCCAGCAGCTTAGACGGGGGAGCCTACGAGCAGTACTTC	CASSLDGGAYEQYF
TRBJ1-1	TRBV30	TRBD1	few	TGTGCCTGGGCCGGGACAGCGAACACTGAAGCTTTCTTT	CAWAGTANTEAFF
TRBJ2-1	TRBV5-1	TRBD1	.	TGCGCCAGCAGCTTGGGGCCCCGGGACAGCCCTTACAATGAGCAGTTCTTC	CASSLGPRDSPYNEQFF
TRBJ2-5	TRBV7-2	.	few	TGTGCCAGCAGCTTAGTACAGCAAGAGACCCAGTACTTC	CASSLVQQETQYF
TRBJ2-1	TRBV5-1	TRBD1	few	TGCGCCAGCCGGGGACAGGGGGCAAATGAGCAGTTCTTC	CASRGQGANEQFF
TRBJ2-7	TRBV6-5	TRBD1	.	TGTGCCAGCAGTTACTTCGTCGGACAGGGGGCCAACGAGCAGTACTTC	CASSYFVGQGANEQYF
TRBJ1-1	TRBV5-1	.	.	TGCGCCAGCAGCTTGGAGATCCAGGGCCCCATGGTGATCACTGAAGCTTTCTTT	CASSLEIQGPMVITEAFF
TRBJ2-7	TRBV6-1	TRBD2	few	TGTGCCAGCAGTCCCAGGGGAGCGGGAGTGAACGAGCAGTACTTC	CASSPRGAGVNEQYF
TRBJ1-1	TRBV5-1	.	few	TGCGCCAGCAGCTTCACAGGCGGGGACACTGAAGCTTTCTTT	CASSFTGGDTEAFF
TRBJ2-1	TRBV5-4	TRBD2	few	TGTGCCAGCAGCTTAGGCGGGAGCTCCTACAATGAGCAGTTCTTC	CASSLGGSSYNEQFF
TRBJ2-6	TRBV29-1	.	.	TGCAGCACCACAGCATCTGGGGCCAACGTCCTGACTTTC	CSTTASGANVLTF
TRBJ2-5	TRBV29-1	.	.	TGCAGCGTTTCCGGGGGAGAGACCCAGTACTTC	CSVSGGETQYF
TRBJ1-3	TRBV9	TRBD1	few	TGTGCCAGCAGCGTAGCATTAACAGGGGCCGGCTCTGGAAACACCATATATTTT	CASSVALTGAGSGNTIYF
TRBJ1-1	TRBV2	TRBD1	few	TGTGCCAGCAGTATAACGGGGACAGGGGAGAACACTGAAGCTTTCTTT	CASSITGTGENTEAFF
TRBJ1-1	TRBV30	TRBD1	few	TGTGCCTGGAGTTTGACAGGGGGGAACACTGAAGCTTTCTTT	CAWSLTGGNTEAFF
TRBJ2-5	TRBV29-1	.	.	TGCAGCGTTGAAGTCTCAGGGGCTCAAGAGACCCAGTACTTC	CSVEVSGAQETQYF
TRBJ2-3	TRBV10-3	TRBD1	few	TGTGCCATAGGGACAGGGTCGATTGCAGATACGCAGTATTTT	CAIGTGSIADTQYF
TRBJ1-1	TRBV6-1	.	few	TGTGCCAGCGCGAGGAGGATCGACACTGAAGCTTTCTTT	CASARRIDTEAFF